The next 29 T cell receptor beta chains were all read from a single sample in a study of blood T cell repertoires in COVID-19. The protocol was immunoSEQ multiplex PCR, while the TCRdb copy is restricted to in-frame clones and leaves out a portion. Here the sample spans more than 150,000 clones, about 85% being singletons. The sequenced material came from peripheral blood. These receptors came from a man between 18 and 35 years old with acute or convalescent COVID-19.

This rearrangement joins TRBV6-5 to TRBJ2-3; possibly TRBD2 for D (6 bases). Germline assignment: CDR1 MNHEY and CDR2 SVGAGI. V lost 6 bases, J lost 7 bases, and 17 bases lay in between. The CDR3 is 14 amino acids. The CDR3 nucleotides read TGTGCCAGCAGAGCAACCCAGGGAGGAAATACGCAGTATTTT. Protein product: CASRATQGGNTQYF.

In its sample, this clone was seen once. J is TRBJ2-4 and V is TRBV30, with D maybe TRBD1 (5 bases). With 7 bases removed from V and 0 bases from J, the gap between germline ends came to 10 bases. Germline values: CDR1 GTSNPN, CDR2 SVGIG (reference sequence). The CDR3 spans 13 residues. The CDR3 protein is CAFKGIAKNIQYF. The CDR3 DNA is TGTGCCTTCAAGGGGATAGCCAAAAACATTCAGTACTTC.

This chain joins TRBV12-5 and TRBJ2-7; D may be TRBD1 (6 bases). The CDR3 runs 13 residues. Trimming took 6 bases from V and 4 from J, leaving 13 bases between them. Germline V gives CDR1 LGHNT, CDR2 FRNRAP. DNA for the CDR3: TGTGCTAGTGGACGGGACAAACTATACGAGCAGTACTTC. This encodes CASGRDKLYEQYF. The full variable domain, in which reference TRBV12-5 and TRBJ2-7 provide the parts outside the CDR3, is DARVTQTPRHKVTEMGQEVTMRCQPILGHNTVFWYRQTMMQGLELLAYFRNRAPLDDSGMPKDRFSAEMPDATLATLKIQPSEPRDSAVYFCASGRDKLYEQYFGPGTRLTVT.

This sequence joins TRBV6-5 and TRBJ1-6; 7 nucleotides align to TRBD1. Trimming took 6 bases from V and 7 from J; bases not matched to a gene: 9. CDR3 length equals 15 residues. Germline assignment: CDR1 MNHEY and CDR2 SVGAGI. DNA for the CDR3: TGTGCCAGCAGGCCCCAGGGACAGAAAAATTCACCCCTCCACTTT. It specifies CASRPQGQKNSPLHF.

This rearrangement joins TRBV28 to TRBJ1-2; a weak D match, TRBD1 (5 bases). V was pared by 6 bases and J by 6 bases, with 17 bases between. This CDR3 is built from 14 residues. Looked up from germline, CDR1 is MDHEN and CDR2 is SYDVKM. Here the CDR3 reads CASSKPPQTDGYTF. CDR3 coding DNA: TGTGCCAGCAGCAAACCACCCCAGACAGATGGCTACACCTTC.

This clone was observed a few times. The chain links TRBV10-1 to TRBJ1-4; TRBD1 aligns across 7 bases. This CDR3 has 15 amino acids. Unmatched junction bases numbered 1, after V lost 3 bases and J lost 0 bases. Germline V CDR1 and CDR2: WNHNN, SYGVQD (reference sequence). CDR3 region: CASSEGTATNEKLFF. CDR3 nucleotides: TGCGCCAGCAGTGAAGGGACAGCAACTAATGAAAAACTGTTTTTT.

This CDR3 is CASSLAILTGNSEKLFF. The CDR3 region has the DNA TGTGCCAGCAGCTTAGCGATACTCACAGGGAATTCTGAAAAACTGTTTTTT. The chain combines TRBV7-8 with TRBJ1-4; tentatively, D is TRBD1 (6 bases). In germline, CDR1 is SGHVS, CDR2 FQNEAQ. This CDR3 contains 17 residues. Trimming took off 0 bases at V and 7 bases at J, with 18 bases between the two ends. Using reference TRBV7-8 and TRBJ1-4 for the parts outside the CDR3, the full variable domain is GAGVSQSPRYKVAKRGQDVALRCDPISGHVSLFWYQQALGQGPEFLTYFQNEAQLDKSGLPSDRFFAERPEGSVSTLKIQRTQQEDSAVYLCASSLAILTGNSEKLFFGSGTQLSVL.

This chain uses TRBV28 with TRBJ2-1; possibly TRBD2 for D (6 bases). The V gene's germline CDR1 is MDHEN and CDR2 SYDVKM. This CDR3 is 16 amino acids long. V lost 4 bases to trimming and J lost 4 bases, with 17 bases between them. As DNA, the CDR3 is TGTGCCAGCAGTTCCTCCGTGGGGGGAAGGTACAATGAGCAGTTCTTC. Translated: CASSSSVGGRYNEQFF.

The gene calls are TRBV7-2 and TRBJ1-2, with 10 bases aligning to TRBD1. The J segment lost 8 bases and the V segment lost 3 bases, leaving 12 bases of the junction unmatched. The CDR3 runs 16 residues. CDR1 is SGHTA, CDR2 FQGNSA, per germline. The CDR3 protein is CASSLAAGTGVGGYTF. DNA of the CDR3: TGTGCCAGCAGCTTGGCGGCCGGGACAGGGGTGGGCGGCTACACCTTC.

The V gene is TRBV30, the J gene TRBJ1-1; D is uncertain. With 2 bases removed from V and 11 bases from J, the gap between germline ends came to 12 bases. CDR1 and CDR2 from the germline V gene are GTSNPN and SVGIG (reference sequence). The length of the CDR3 is 11 residues. CDR3 in DNA: TGTGCCTGGAGTTACCGGGAACGCGCTTTCTTT. This codes for CAWSYRERAFF.

This chain links TRBV7-6 with TRBJ2-3; 7 bases match TRBD1. The CDR3 is 15 residues long. Germline V gene sequence: CDR1 SGHVS, CDR2 FNYEAQ. The J segment lost 1 base and the V segment lost 5 bases, leaving 6 bases of the junction unmatched. In nucleotides, the CDR3 is TGTGCCAGCAGCGCGTACAGGGGTCGCACAGATACGCAGTATTTT. Amino acids: CASSAYRGRTDTQYF.

This chain connects TRBV25-1 to TRBJ1-6; 8 nucleotides agree with TRBD1. CDR3 length: 17 residues. Germline CDR1 and CDR2: MGHDK and SYGVNS. Trimming at V came to 1 base and at J to 4 bases, leaving 6 bases not matched to a gene. The CDR3 sequence is CASSESRTGFYNSPLHF. CDR3 DNA: TGTGCCAGCAGTGAATCTCGGACAGGGTTTTATAATTCACCCCTCCACTTT.

The chain employs TRBV5-4 and TRBJ1-2; D unresolved. The CDR3 loop spans 16 amino acids. Germline V gene data show CDR1 as SGHNT and CDR2 as YYREEE (reference sequence). Trimming removed 0 bases at V and 2 bases at J, with 14 bases between. The CDR3 loop is CASSLVSDSQNYGYTF. The DNA for the CDR3 is TGTGCCAGCAGCTTGGTGTCGGACTCCCAGAACTATGGCTACACCTTC.

There are a few counts of this clone. CDR3 coding DNA: TGTGCCTGGAGCTCCGGACAGGGGGGCTATGGCTACACCTTC. It translates to CAWSSGQGGYGYTF. The chain employs TRBV30 and TRBJ1-2; TRBD1 agrees at 10 bases. Germline assignment: CDR1 GTSNPN and CDR2 SVGIG (reference sequence). The CDR3 has 14 residues. Trimming cost V 3 bases and J 4 bases; bases outside gene matches: 5.

The gene calls are TRBV28 and TRBJ1-1, with D hard to call. Between the trimmed V and J ends, which lost 7 bases and 11 bases, there was a span of 14 bases. This CDR3 contains 11 residues. The V gene's germline CDR1 is MDHEN and CDR2 SYDVKM. Here the CDR3 DNA reads TGTGCCAGCACCCTCGACGGGTATGCTTTCTTT. It codes for CASTLDGYAFF.

The chain links TRBV25-1 to TRBJ2-1; possible D gene TRBD2, 5 bases. The V end lost 8 bases, the J end lost 0 bases, and 11 bases lay between the germline ends. CDR3 length: 14 residues. Looked up from germline, CDR1 is MGHDK and CDR2 is SYGVNS. The CDR3 nucleotides are TGTGCCAGCGGGAGTGATAGCTCCTACAATGAGCAGTTCTTC. Encoded protein: CASGSDSSYNEQFF.

The V gene is TRBV6-5, the J gene TRBJ1-1; 8 bases are shared with TRBD1. CDR1 is MNHEY and CDR2 is SVGAGI in the germline V gene. This CDR3 is 12 amino acids long. Trimming at V came to 6 bases and at J to 3 bases, leaving 0 bases not matched to a gene. CDR3 sequence: CASRTGDTEAFF. CDR3 nucleotide sequence: TGTGCCAGCAGGACAGGGGACACTGAAGCTTTCTTT.

This chain links TRBV7-3 with TRBJ2-1, with D possibly matching TRBD2 (6 bases). The CDR3 loop spans 15 amino acids. V dropped 5 bases and J dropped 6 bases, with 17 bases sitting between them. Germline CDR1 and CDR2: SGHTA and FQGTGA. The CDR3 DNA follows: TGTGCCAGCAGCGTGCAGAAGGAGGGGTCCAATGAGCAGTTCTTC. It is translated as CASSVQKEGSNEQFF.

The J gene is TRBJ2-3, the V gene TRBV11-2, with D perhaps TRBD1 (6 bases). The germline gives CDR1 SGHAT, CDR2 FQNNGV. V lost 4 bases, J lost 4 bases, and 15 bases lay in between. The CDR3 spans 15 residues. The CDR3 nucleotides read TGTGCCAGCAGCTCCGGACAGACGACCGCAGATACGCAGTATTTT. It translates to CASSSGQTTADTQYF.

The chain couples TRBV2 to TRBJ1-5; perhaps TRBD1 as D (5 bases). The ends were cut back, 7 bases at V and 2 bases at J, with 9 bases in the middle. This CDR3 is 13 amino acids long. Germline CDR1 reads SNHLY; CDR2 reads FYNNEI. CDR3 DNA sequence: TGTGCCAGCACTACAGGTGGCAATCAGCCCCAGCATTTT. Protein sequence: CASTTGGNQPQHF.

The chain recombines TRBV7-7 with TRBJ2-2; TRBD1 matches at 10 bases. This CDR3 region has 17 residues. Germline V lookup: CDR1 SSHAT, CDR2 FNYEAQ (reference sequence). J was trimmed by 6 bases and V by 1 base; bases with no gene match: 8. The CDR3 sequence is CASSLGTGTGVPGELFF. The DNA of the CDR3 is TGTGCCAGCAGCTTAGGAACCGGGACAGGGGTTCCCGGGGAGCTGTTTTTT.

The rearrangement joins TRBV3-1 (or the pseudogene TRBV3-2) to TRBJ2-3; 8 bases are shared with TRBD1. The CDR3 covers 16 residues. Germline CDR1 is LGHDT and CDR2 is YNNKEL (reference sequence). Losses at the gene ends were 0 bases for V and 5 bases for J; bases not matched to a gene: 7. The CDR3 DNA reads as TGTGCCAGCAGCCAAGATCTGCAGGGGGCTGGAGATACGCAGTATTTT. Translation: CASSQDLQGAGDTQYF.

This rearrangement joins TRBV7-9 to TRBJ2-5; unclear D gene. Deletions cut 2 bases from V and 0 bases from J, with 7 bases between. CDR1 and CDR2 from the germline V gene are SEHNR and FQNEAQ (reference sequence). The CDR3 is 14 amino acids. In nucleotides, the CDR3 is TGTGCCAGCAGCTTAATGAGGAACCAAGAGACCCAGTACTTC. It codes for CASSLMRNQETQYF.

The J gene is TRBJ1-2, the V gene TRBV15; 9 nucleotides match TRBD1. Germline V gives CDR1 LNHNV, CDR2 YYDKDF (reference sequence). V lost 0 bases and J lost 3; bases outside the gene matches: 17. This CDR3 is built from 20 residues. CDR3 in amino acids: CATSRDRVGTGSPDHYGYTF. CDR3 nucleotides: TGTGCCACCAGCAGAGATCGAGTAGGGACAGGGAGCCCCGATCACTATGGCTACACCTTC.

The chain combines TRBV20-1 with TRBJ1-1; D gene unclear. Trimming left V 3 bases short and J 7 bases short, with 6 bases between. The CDR3 sequence is 10 residues long. Germline values: CDR1 DFQATT, CDR2 SNEGSKA (reference sequence). CDR3 protein: CSASSGEAFF. DNA for the CDR3: TGCAGTGCTAGTTCGGGTGAAGCTTTCTTT.

In the case of this clone: Other DNA sequences within the sample encode an identical CDR3. The V call is TRBV24-1, the J call TRBJ2-1; 8 nucleotides agree with TRBD2. Germline V lookup: CDR1 KGHDR, CDR2 SFDVKD. There are 16 residues in the CDR3. J was trimmed by 0 bases and V by 0 bases; bases with no gene match: 0. This chain's CDR3 is CATSDLSGGSYNEQFF. The CDR3 DNA reads as TGTGCCACCAGTGATTTGAGCGGGGGCTCCTACAATGAGCAGTTCTTC.

V and J are TRBV25-1 and TRBJ1-1; no clear D gene. The CDR3 spans 11 residues. V lost 3 bases to trimming and J lost 4 bases, with 3 bases between them. Looked up from germline, CDR1 is MGHDK and CDR2 is SYGVNS. The CDR3 here is CASSDRTEAFF. DNA for the CDR3: TGTGCCAGCAGTGATCGCACTGAAGCTTTCTTT.

This chain joins TRBV5-1 and TRBJ1-5; maybe TRBD1 (5 bases). In germline, CDR1 is SGHRS, CDR2 YFSETQ. The CDR3 has 15 residues. The V and J ends lost 3 bases and 1 base respectively, with 11 bases between them. This chain's CDR3 is CASSWGVGSNQPQHF. Written as DNA, the CDR3 is TGCGCCAGCAGCTGGGGGGTTGGAAGCAATCAGCCCCAGCATTTT.

J is TRBJ2-5 and V is TRBV29-1, with 8 positions matching TRBD2. Per the germline V gene, CDR1 is SQVTM and CDR2 is ANQGSEA. Trimming removed 0 bases from V and 5 bases from J; junction bases left unmatched: 11. This CDR3 spans 16 amino acids. CDR3 protein: CSVEDFGSGVRETQYF. The CDR3 nucleotides are TGCAGCGTTGAAGATTTCGGTAGCGGGGTTCGGGAGACCCAGTACTTC.